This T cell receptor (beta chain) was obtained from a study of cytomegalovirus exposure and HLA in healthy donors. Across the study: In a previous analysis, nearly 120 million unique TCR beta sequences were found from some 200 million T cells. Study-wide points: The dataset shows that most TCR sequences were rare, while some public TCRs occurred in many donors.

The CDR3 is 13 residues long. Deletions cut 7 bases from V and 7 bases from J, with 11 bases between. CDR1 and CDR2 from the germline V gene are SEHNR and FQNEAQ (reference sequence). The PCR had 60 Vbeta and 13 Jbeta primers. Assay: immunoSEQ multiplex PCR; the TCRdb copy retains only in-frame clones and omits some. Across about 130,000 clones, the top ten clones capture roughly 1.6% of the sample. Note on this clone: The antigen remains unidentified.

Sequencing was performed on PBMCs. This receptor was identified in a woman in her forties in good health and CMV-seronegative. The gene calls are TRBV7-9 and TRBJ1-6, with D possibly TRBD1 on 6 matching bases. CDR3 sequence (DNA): TGTGCCAGCAAAACAGGGCGCAATTCACCCCTCCACTTT. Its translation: CASKTGRNSPLHF.